A selection of T cell receptor beta chains follows, all from one sample in a study of T cell responses to AZD1222 COVID-19 vaccine. Clones were read by immunoSEQ multiplex PCR, and TCRdb kept only the in-frame ones, dropping some. Of some 140,000 clones listed, more than 85% are singletons. The material sequenced was peripheral blood, taken on day 0 of AZD1222 vaccination. Receptors were obtained from an adult in good health. Both conserved end residues are part of each CDR3. Fields, in order: J gene, D gene, V gene, CDR3 protein. A D gene is named only where the DNA matches it firmly.

TRBJ2-3 TRBD2 TRBV27 CASSTTLAGRPLPSTDTQYF
TRBJ1-2 NA TRBV7-9 CASSLSRARRGGYGYTF
TRBJ1-1 NA TRBV18 CASSPFVGPMNTEAFF
TRBJ2-1 NA TRBV2 CASKRSVGAGGNEQFF
TRBJ1-2 NA TRBV28 CASSLLSANYGYTF
TRBJ1-1 NA TRBV30 CAWTAGFNTEAFF
TRBJ1-2 NA TRBV5-1 CASSMGGRPSVGYTF
TRBJ2-3 TRBD2 TRBV5-4 CASSLSPGTRADTQYF
TRBJ1-1 NA TRBV6-1 CASSEEGNTEAFF
TRBJ1-1 TRBD1 TRBV10-3 CATYRTGRDTEAFF
TRBJ1-4 NA TRBV4-3 CASSQDLLDTYSTNEKLFF
TRBJ1-3 NA TRBV5-5 CASSLLPESSGNTIYF
TRBJ1-5 NA TRBV5-8 CASSLGTMSNQPQHF
TRBJ2-7 NA TRBV7-2 CASSQGVTGTREQYF
TRBJ1-3 NA TRBV4-1 CASSRSGTGSDRGGNTIYF
TRBJ2-7 TRBD2 TRBV19 CASSPRTSGVHYEQYF
TRBJ1-2 NA TRBV18 CASSPLNDPRYGYTF
TRBJ2-2 TRBD2 TRBV5-5 CASSLALAGNTGELFF
TRBJ2-1 NA TRBV4-1 CASSQVMSVSGYNEQFF
TRBJ1-4 NA TRBV7-9 CASSLVGQGEKLFF
TRBJ1-2 TRBD1 TRBV30 CAWTGGAYGYTF
TRBJ2-1 TRBD2 TRBV7-3 CASSLLAGNGYNEQFF
TRBJ1-5 NA TRBV9 CASSVGVSGSQPQHF
TRBJ1-1 TRBD1 TRBV2 CASTRDRALGTEAFF
TRBJ2-5 NA TRBV19 CASSSGETQYF
TRBJ2-7 TRBD1 TRBV3-1/TRBV3-2 CASSQQVFPLGQGHSYEQYF
TRBJ2-5 NA TRBV5-8 CASSFGRGGRETQYF
TRBJ2-1 NA TRBV7-9 CASSLVGMEQFF
TRBJ1-1 NA TRBV2 CASGEVAGTVTEAFF
TRBJ2-7 NA TRBV27 CASSFDSGRGEQYF
TRBJ1-1 NA TRBV30 CAWQGGSNTEAFF
TRBJ1-2 TRBD1 TRBV6-6 CASSYSDRASYGYTF
TRBJ2-7 TRBD1 TRBV7-9 CASSRTGVFVEQYF
TRBJ1-1 TRBD1 TRBV6-6 CASSYPQGVNTEAFF
TRBJ2-7 NA TRBV12-3/TRBV12-4 CASSLAGTYEQYF
TRBJ2-2 TRBD2 TRBV30 CATNGLAGAGELFF
TRBJ2-3 TRBD2 TRBV7-2 CASSLSGRANTDTQYF